A single T cell receptor (beta chain) is shown here with its context. The method was immunoSEQ multiplex PCR; TCRdb's version includes in-frame clones alone and lacks a portion of them. The table has roughly 2.2 million clones, 85% to 95% seen once. This record comes from a study of shared clonotypes between healthy human individuals. Trimming removed 0 bases from V and 3 bases from J, with 11 bases in between. The CDR3 has 15 residues. CDR1 MNHEY and CDR2 SVGAGI come from the germline V gene. V usage is TRBV6-5 and J usage is TRBJ1-1; D ambiguous. The origin of this receptor is a man younger than 30 in good health. Some clones in this sample may be carry-over from other donors' samples. Sequenced: naive CD4+ T cells from PBMCs. Subset indicated: CD45RA+ positively selected. The CDR3 sequence: CASSYSWGSDTEAFF. CDR3 sequence (DNA): TGTGCCAGCAGTTACTCATGGGGATCGGACACTGAAGCTTTCTTT.